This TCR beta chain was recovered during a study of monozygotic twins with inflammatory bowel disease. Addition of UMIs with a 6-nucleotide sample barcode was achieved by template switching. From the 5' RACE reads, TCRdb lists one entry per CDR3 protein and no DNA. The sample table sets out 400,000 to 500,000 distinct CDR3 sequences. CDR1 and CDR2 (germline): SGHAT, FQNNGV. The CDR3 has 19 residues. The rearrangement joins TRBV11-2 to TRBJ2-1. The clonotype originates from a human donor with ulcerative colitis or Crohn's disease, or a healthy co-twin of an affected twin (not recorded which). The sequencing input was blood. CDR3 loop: CASSFRSTSGQISYNEQFF. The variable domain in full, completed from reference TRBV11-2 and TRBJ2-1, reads EAGVAQSPRYKIIEKRQSVAFWCNPISGHATLYWYQQILGQGPKLLIQFQNNGVVDDSQLPKDRFSAERLKGVDSTLKIQPAKLEDSAVYLCASSFRSTSGQISYNEQFFGPGTRLTVL.